This TCR beta chain was found in a study of blood T cell repertoires in COVID-19. Study in general: There were acute and convalescent COVID-19 samples, and they came from the United States, Italy and Spain. From T cells, B-cell-depleted T cells, or PBMCs came the material, which was cDNA or gDNA.

Those who participated ranged in age from about 18 to 89 years and resided in around 22 US areas. Participants had their cohort set by participant-reported clinical history. Germline V CDR1 and CDR2: MNHEY, SVGAGI. V was clipped by 0 bases and J by 4 bases, with 7 bases between them. The CDR3 covers 13 residues. Measured with immunoSEQ multiplex PCR; TCRdb has only the in-frame clones, and not every one. This table holds roughly 400,000 clones, approximately 91% found once. J is TRBJ2-7 and V is TRBV6-5; D is unclear. This TCR was recovered from a middle-aged woman with acute COVID-19. Sequencing was performed on PBMCs or T cells enriched from blood (not recorded which). The CDR3 here is CASSYSISYEQYF. In DNA form, the CDR3 reads TGTGCCAGCAGTTACTCGATCAGTTACGAGCAGTACTTC.